This T cell receptor (beta chain) came from a study of beta chain features in type 1 diabetes. Expressed TCRB transcripts were sequenced after all isolated RNA was converted to cDNA. Sequencing used immunoSEQ multiplex PCR; TCRdb keeps in-frame clones, though not all of them. The sample yields hundreds of thousands of clones, around 15% seen once. J was trimmed by 6 bases and V by 0 bases; bases with no gene match: 8. Per germline, CDR1 SEHNR and CDR2 FQNEAQ (reference sequence). The CDR3 runs 18 residues. This clone was seen only a few times. The target antigen is unknown. General study results and limits: Still unanswered here is whether HLA type influences TCRB rearrangement. All four CD4+ subsets from Type 1 diabetes patients carried moderately but significantly shorter TCRB CDR3s.

Input material: naive CD4+ T cells from blood. The receptor was derived from a man younger than 30 with type 1 diabetes. V and J are TRBV7-9 and TRBJ2-2; 12 positions agree with TRBD1. This CDR3 reads CASSLANLGTGGSGELFF. The CDR3 coding sequence is TGTGCCAGCAGCTTAGCGAACCTCGGGACAGGGGGCTCCGGGGAGCTGTTTTTT.